This T cell receptor beta chain was retrieved from a study of pediatric ulcerative colitis. Across the study: Fewer than 10 patients showed pancolitis and two showed left-sided colitis. Points from the study as a whole: Two patients had blood samples with substantially reduced template counts. Two rectal CDR3 clonotypes occurred in all ulcerative colitis patients.

Data came from immunoSEQ multiplex PCR; TCRdb stores just in-frame clones and leaves some out. This sample has under 45,000 clones; 75% to 90% occur once, and the top ten carry approximately 25%. On this clone itself: Its antigen is unidentified.

Sequencing used blood. The clonotype was recovered from a girl aged 10-17 years with moderate ulcerative colitis.

CDR3 region: CASSQPRDGYTF. The CDR3 DNA sequence: TGTGCCAGCAGCCAACCCAGGGATGGCTACACCTTC. The chain is built from TRBV7-2 and TRBJ1-2, with D perhaps TRBD1 (5 bases). CDR3 size: 12 residues. Trimming cost V 5 bases and J 6 bases, with 10 bases left between them. Germline V gene data show CDR1 as SGHTA and CDR2 as FQGNSA.